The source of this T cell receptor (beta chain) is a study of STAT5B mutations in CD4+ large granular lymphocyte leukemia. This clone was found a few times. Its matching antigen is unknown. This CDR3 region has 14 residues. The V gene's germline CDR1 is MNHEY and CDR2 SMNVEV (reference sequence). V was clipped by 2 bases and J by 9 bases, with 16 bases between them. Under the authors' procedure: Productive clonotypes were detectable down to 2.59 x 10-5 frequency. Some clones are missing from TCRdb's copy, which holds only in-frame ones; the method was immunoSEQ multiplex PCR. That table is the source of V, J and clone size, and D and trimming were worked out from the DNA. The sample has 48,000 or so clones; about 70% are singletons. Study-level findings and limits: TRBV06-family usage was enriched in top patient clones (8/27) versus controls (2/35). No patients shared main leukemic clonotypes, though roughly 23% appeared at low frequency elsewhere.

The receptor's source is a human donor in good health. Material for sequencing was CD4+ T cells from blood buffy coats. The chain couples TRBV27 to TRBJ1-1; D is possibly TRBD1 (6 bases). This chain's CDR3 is CASSLKDRHGKAFF. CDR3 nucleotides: TGTGCCAGCAGTTTAAAAGACAGGCACGGCAAAGCTTTCTTT.